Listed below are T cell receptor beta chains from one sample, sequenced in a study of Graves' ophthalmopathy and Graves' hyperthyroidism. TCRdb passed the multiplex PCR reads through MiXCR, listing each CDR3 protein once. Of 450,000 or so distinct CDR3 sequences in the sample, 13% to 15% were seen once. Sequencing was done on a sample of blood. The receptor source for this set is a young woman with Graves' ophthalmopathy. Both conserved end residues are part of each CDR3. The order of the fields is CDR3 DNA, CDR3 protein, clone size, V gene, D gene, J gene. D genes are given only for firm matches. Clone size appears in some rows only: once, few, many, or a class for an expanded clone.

TGCAGCCCCGCGGGTTCCTACGAGCAGTACTTC CSPAGSYEQYF many TRBV20-1 NA TRBJ2-7
TGTGCCAGCAGCTACGGAGCGGGAGGTGGGACCCAGTACTTC CASSYGAGGGTQYF NA TRBV7-9 TRBD2 TRBJ2-5
TGTGCCAGCAGGAGTGGAGGGGGGGAGGGTAACTATGGCTACACCTTC CASRSGGGEGNYGYTF NA TRBV12-3/TRBV12-4 NA TRBJ1-2
TGCGCCAGCAGCCAAGATCAACAGAACACTGAAGCTTTCTTT CASSQDQQNTEAFF many TRBV4-1 NA TRBJ1-1
TGCAGTGCTAGAGATCTTAGCGGGAGCAGAGAGACCCAGTACTTC CSARDLSGSRETQYF NA TRBV20-1 TRBD2 TRBJ2-5
TGCGCCAGCAGCTTGGGATCTGAGAGTTCAGCCCTTCGGTACTTC CASSLGSESSALRYF many TRBV5-1 NA TRBJ2-4
TGTGCCAGCAGACCCCCCCGGGATAGCACTGAAGCTTTCTTT CASRPPRDSTEAFF many TRBV6-2/TRBV6-3 NA TRBJ1-1
TGTGCCAGTTACGGGACAGGGTCGGATAACTATGGCTACACCTTC CASYGTGSDNYGYTF many TRBV19 TRBD1 TRBJ1-2
TGTGCCAGCAGTTTATCTGTGGGCTCTGTCTATGGCTACACCTTC CASSLSVGSVYGYTF NA TRBV27 NA TRBJ1-2
TGTGCCAGCAGTGTCGACAGACACCTCTACGAGCAGTACTTC CASSVDRHLYEQYF NA TRBV6-1 NA TRBJ2-7
TGTGCCAGCAGTTCCCTTCAGGGGGGGGCATTATATAATTCACCCCTCCACTTT CASSSLQGGALYNSPLHF many TRBV27 TRBD1 TRBJ1-6
TGTGCCAGCAACCCCCAATCCTTCTATGGCTACACCTTC CASNPQSFYGYTF many TRBV7-2 NA TRBJ1-2
TGTGCCAGCAGTTTAGCGAGTGGGGCAGGGTTCTCCGAGCAGTACTTC CASSLASGAGFSEQYF many TRBV12-3/TRBV12-4 NA TRBJ2-7
TGCGCCAGCAGTGCCGGGGCAGAGCAAGAGACCCAGTACTTC CASSAGAEQETQYF many TRBV5-1 NA TRBJ2-5
TGTGCCAGCAGTTGGGGACTAGCGGGACCCCAAGAGACCCAGTACTTC CASSWGLAGPQETQYF many TRBV27 TRBD2 TRBJ2-5
TGTGCCAGCAGCCTAAGTAGCGGGGAGACCCAGTACTTC CASSLSSGETQYF many TRBV7-9 TRBD2 TRBJ2-5
TGCGCCAGCAGTGAGTCGACAGCGAACACTGAAGCTTTCTTT CASSESTANTEAFF many TRBV10-1 NA TRBJ1-1
TGTGCCAGCAGCTTAGCGACAGGGGACGGCTATGGCTACACCTTC CASSLATGDGYGYTF NA TRBV7-2 TRBD1 TRBJ1-2
TGCGCCAGCAGGGGAGATACCTACGAGCAGTACTTC CASRGDTYEQYF many TRBV5-1 NA TRBJ2-7
TGTGCCTGGAGTGGGGGCAGCGAGCAGTACTTC CAWSGGSEQYF many TRBV30 NA TRBJ2-7
TGCGCCAGCAGTCCGGAGGGCAATCATCCCCAGCATTTT CASSPEGNHPQHF once TRBV5-1 NA TRBJ1-5
TGCAGTGCTAGAGCTTCGACAGGGTTAGAGACCCAGTACTTC CSARASTGLETQYF many TRBV20-1 TRBD1 TRBJ2-5
TGCAGTGCGGAGAGCGGGAGTGAGACCCAGTACTTC CSAESGSETQYF NA TRBV20-1 TRBD2 TRBJ2-5
TGCGCCAGCAGCTTGGCCAGGGGTGAGGCCGGGGAGCTGTTTTTT CASSLARGEAGELFF few TRBV5-1 NA TRBJ2-2